This T cell receptor (beta chain) was found in a study of blood T cell repertoires in COVID-19. In the authors' methods: Reference gene primer amplification gave nucleated cell count estimates. TCRdb keeps only in-frame clones here, not all; method: immunoSEQ multiplex PCR. V and J calls and clone size are those listed in that table; D and trimming were worked out from the DNA. Of 130,000 to 150,000 clones listed, 80% are singletons. The CDR3 sequence is 13 residues long. Germline loops: CDR1 SGHRS, CDR2 YFSETQ. Trimming pared 0 bases from V and 1 base from J, leaving 2 bases between. J is TRBJ1-3 and V is TRBV5-1; D not certain. The specimen was peripheral blood. The receptor's source is a man aged 55 to 69 with active or convalescent COVID-19. CDR3 DNA: TGCGCCAGCAGCTTGGCTTCTGGAAACACCATATATTTT. It encodes CASSLASGNTIYF.